These 26 T cell receptor beta chains came from one sample sequenced in a study of Ad26.COV2.S vaccination and SARS-CoV-2 variants. The treatment was: over 15 received Ad26.COV2.S at low or high dose, single or two shots; 5 received placebo; per-sample allocation not given. Collection of samples fell on day 63 after the first vaccine or placebo injection. The method was immunoSEQ multiplex PCR; TCRdb's version includes in-frame clones alone and lacks a portion of them. The table shows about 440,000 clones, with 90% occurring only once. This sample comprised peripheral blood, obtained in a trial of Ad26.COV2.S vaccine versus placebo. The source of these receptors is a person aged 18 to 65 who received the Ad26.COV2.S COVID-19 vaccine or a placebo.

The V gene is TRBV5-1, the J gene TRBJ1-1; D unresolved. Germline CDR1 SGHRS, CDR2 YFSETQ. This CDR3 is built from 13 residues. V was pared by 0 bases and J by 6 bases, with 9 bases between. CDR3 loop: CASSLADNAEAFF. The CDR3 DNA is TGCGCCAGCAGCTTGGCGGATAACGCTGAAGCTTTCTTT.

The genes are TRBV9 and TRBJ2-1, with TRBD2 identical over 7 bases. The CDR3 spans 14 residues. Per germline, CDR1 SGDLS and CDR2 YYNGEE. V trimming: 4 bases; J trimming: 8 bases; junction bases outside the gene matches: 9. The CDR3 protein is CASSPPDRGDEQFF. The DNA for the CDR3 is TGTGCCAGCAGCCCACCGGACCGGGGGGATGAGCAGTTCTTC.

The chain has TRBV5-6 and TRBJ1-3; 9 bases fit TRBD1. Germline CDR1 reads SGHDT; CDR2 reads YYEEEE. The trim removed 4 bases at V and 3 bases at J, leaving 8 bases unmatched. This CDR3 contains 16 residues. CDR3 region: CASSLDDRGSGNTIYF. The CDR3, as DNA: TGTGCCAGCAGCCTAGATGACAGGGGGAGTGGAAACACCATATATTTT.

J is TRBJ1-1 and V is TRBV27; TRBD1 might be the D (5 bases). Germline CDR1 MNHEY, CDR2 SMNVEV (reference sequence). CDR3 length equals 16 residues. The V end lost 6 bases, the J end lost 2 bases, and 19 bases lay between the germline ends. This chain's CDR3 is CASSPLGRGSNTEAFF. The CDR3 DNA reads as TGTGCCAGCAGCCCTCTAGGGAGGGGCTCAAACACTGAAGCTTTCTTT.

V usage is TRBV11-3 and J usage is TRBJ2-2; 9 nucleotides line up with TRBD1. J gave up 2 bases and V 5 bases, and 9 bases lay outside the gene matches. The germline CDR1 and CDR2 sequences are SGHNT and YENEEA. CDR3 length: 17 residues. The CDR3 is CASSTGQGKGNTGELFF. The CDR3 coding sequence is TGTGCCAGCAGCACGGGACAGGGAAAAGGAAACACCGGGGAGCTGTTTTTT. Combining the CDR3 with reference TRBV11-3 and TRBJ2-2 gives the whole variable domain EAGVVQSPRYKIIEKKQPVAFWCNPISGHNTLYWYLQNLGQGPELLIRYENEEAVDDSQLPKDRFSAERLKGVDSTLKIQPAELGDSAVYLCASSTGQGKGNTGELFFGEGSRLTVL.

Turning to this clone: A junction end diverges from the germline sequence, so it may reflect a read error. The V gene is TRBV7-7, the J gene TRBJ2-2; possibly TRBD1 or TRBD2 for D (5 bases each). In germline, CDR1 is SSHAT, CDR2 FNYEAQ (reference sequence). The CDR3 sequence is 14 residues long. The CDR3 DNA reads TGTGCTAGCAGCTTAGCGCCAGGGACCGGGGAGCTGTTTTTT. It specifies CASSLAPGTGELFF.

The chain combines TRBV5-1 with TRBJ2-4, with D unresolved. Per germline, CDR1 SGHRS and CDR2 YFSETQ. The CDR3 has 17 amino acids. Trimming took off 0 bases at V and 0 bases at J, with 13 bases between the two ends. Here the CDR3 reads CASSLASSRLAKNIQYF. CDR3 DNA sequence: TGCGCCAGCAGCTTGGCAAGCAGTAGGCTAGCCAAAAACATTCAGTACTTC.

The chain employs TRBV5-6 and TRBJ2-1; D gene uncertain. CDR1 SGHDT and CDR2 YYEEEE come from the germline V gene. CDR3 length: 15 amino acids. Deletions cut 0 bases from V and 2 bases from J, with 9 bases between. Here the CDR3 DNA reads TGTGCCAGCAGCTTGGATGGGGTAGCCTACAATGAGCAGTTCTTC. Its protein product is CASSLDGVAYNEQFF. Drawing the rest from reference TRBV5-6 and TRBJ2-1, the complete variable domain is DAGVTQSPTHLIKTRGQQVTLRCSPKSGHDTVSWYQQALGQGPQFIFQYYEEEERQRGNFPDRFSGHQFPNYSSELNVNALLLGDSALYLCASSLDGVAYNEQFFGPGTRLTVL.

On this clone itself: Different DNA sequences within this sample yield the same CDR3. The gene calls are TRBV27 and TRBJ1-6; the D gene is possibly TRBD1 (5 bases). The CDR3 runs 12 residues. Trimming stripped 3 bases from V and 9 bases from J, with 6 bases between. Germline V lookup: CDR1 MNHEY, CDR2 SMNVEV (reference sequence). In DNA, the CDR3 is TGTGCCAGCAGTTTGGGGGGTTCACCCCTCCACTTT. Translating gives CASSLGGSPLHF.

V and J are TRBV14 and TRBJ2-3; D not resolved. Germline V gene data show CDR1 as SGHDN and CDR2 as FVKESK. V shed 2 bases and J shed 2 bases, with 11 bases lying between them. The CDR3 consists of 15 residues. CDR3 residues: CASSQWTGNTDTQYF. DNA for the CDR3: TGTGCCAGCAGCCAATGGACGGGCAACACAGATACGCAGTATTTT.

The chain employs TRBV27 and TRBJ1-5; the D is unclear. V was clipped by 6 bases and J by 3 bases, with 15 bases between them. This CDR3 comprises 15 residues. Germline CDR1 MNHEY, CDR2 SMNVEV (reference sequence). The CDR3 protein is CASRGGTGLNQPQHF. In DNA form, the CDR3 reads TGTGCCAGCAGGGGAGGAACGGGTCTCAATCAGCCCCAGCATTTT.

V usage is TRBV6-5 and J usage is TRBJ1-5, with D unresolved. Germline CDR1 MNHEY, CDR2 SVGAGI. CDR3 length equals 13 residues. The ends were cut back, 7 bases at V and 4 bases at J, with 11 bases in the middle. The CDR3 nucleotides read TGTGCCAGCATGTGGGCCCCGAATCAGCCCCAGCATTTT. Amino acids: CASMWAPNQPQHF.

The rearrangement uses TRBV6-2 or TRBV6-3 and TRBJ1-4, with no clear D. The V end lost 2 bases, the J end lost 5 bases, and 9 bases lay between the germline ends. The CDR3 consists of 14 residues. CDR1 and CDR2 (germline): MNHEY, SVGEGT. The CDR3 DNA reads TGTGCCAGCAGTTACCCGAGGGAGAATGAAAAACTGTTTTTT. This codes for CASSYPRENEKLFF.

This chain uses TRBV25-1 with TRBJ2-7; the D is unclear. Germline CDR1 reads MGHDK; CDR2 reads SYGVNS. The CDR3 is 13 amino acids. V shed 4 bases and J shed 6 bases, with 13 bases lying between them. As DNA, the CDR3 is TGTGCCAGCAGTGTTGGCACGAGATCCGAGCAGTACTTC. Amino acids: CASSVGTRSEQYF.

The chain joins TRBV5-4 to TRBJ2-7; possible D gene TRBD2, 5 bases. Germline V gene data show CDR1 as SGHNT and CDR2 as YYREEE (reference sequence). V was pared by 3 bases and J by 5 bases, with 6 bases between. There are 11 residues in the CDR3. CDR3: CASSSRDEQYF. In nucleotides, the CDR3 is TGTGCCAGCAGCTCGAGGGACGAGCAGTACTTC.

DNA of the CDR3: TGTGCCAGTAGTCCGACTAGCGGGAGTGTAGAGACCCAGTACTTC. It translates to CASSPTSGSVETQYF. This chain uses TRBV19 with TRBJ2-5, with 12 bases identical to TRBD2. The CDR3 consists of 15 residues. CDR1 and CDR2 (germline): LNHDA, SQIVND (reference sequence). With 5 bases clipped from V and 4 bases from J, the junction kept 5 bases outside the gene matches. Together with reference TRBV19 and TRBJ2-5, the CDR3 gives the full variable domain: DGGITQSPKYLFRKEGQNVTLSCEQNLNHDAMYWYRQDPGQGLRLIYYSQIVNDFQKGDIAEGYSVSREKKESFPLTVTSAQKNPTAFYLCASSPTSGSVETQYFGPGTRLLVL.

This clone was seen only once. This chain uses TRBV27 with TRBJ1-2; D gene ambiguous. The CDR3 length is 16 residues. The germline gives CDR1 MNHEY, CDR2 SMNVEV (reference sequence). Trimming removed 10 bases from V and 7 bases from J, with 28 bases in between. The chain's CDR3 is CAINSPRREQAGGYTF. The CDR3 coding sequence is TGTGCCATCAACTCCCCCCGTCGGGAGCAGGCTGGTGGCTACACCTTC.

This clone was counted once. The V gene is TRBV6-6, the J gene TRBJ1-2; no clear D gene. CDR3 length: 14 residues. Germline CDR1 is MNHNY and CDR2 is SVGAGI (reference sequence). Trimming took off 6 bases at V and 2 bases at J, with 13 bases between the two ends. This CDR3 is CASRSYVGNYGYTF. The DNA for the CDR3 is TGTGCCAGCAGATCATATGTGGGCAACTATGGCTACACCTTC.

This clone was seen a handful of times. The chain recombines TRBV6-4 with TRBJ2-5; 7 bases fit TRBD1. Germline V gene sequence: CDR1 MRHNA, CDR2 SNTAGT. The length of the CDR3 is 13 residues. J was trimmed by 5 bases and V by 3 bases; bases with no gene match: 3. For the CDR3, the DNA is TGTGCCAGCAGTGAGTCCAGGGGGGAGACCCAGTACTTC. Its translation: CASSESRGETQYF.

The J gene is TRBJ2-7, the V gene TRBV11-2; D may be TRBD1 or TRBD2 (5 bases each). CDR3 length: 12 amino acids. CDR1 is SGHAT, CDR2 FQNNGV, per germline. Trimming left V 8 bases short and J 3 bases short, with 11 bases between. CDR3: CASRGGYYEQYF. CDR3 nucleotides: TGTGCCAGCCGGGGCGGATACTACGAGCAGTACTTC.

This sequence joins TRBV28 and TRBJ2-7; 8 nucleotides align to TRBD2. Per the germline V gene, CDR1 is MDHEN and CDR2 is SYDVKM. J lost 6 bases, V lost 6 bases, and 10 bases had no gene match. The CDR3 has 14 amino acids. CDR3 sequence reads: CASRIGGRLSEQYF. In DNA form, the CDR3 reads TGTGCCAGCAGGATCGGCGGGAGGTTGAGCGAGCAGTACTTC. Filled out from reference TRBV28 and TRBJ2-7, the complete variable domain reads DVKVTQSSRYLVKRTGEKVFLECVQDMDHENMFWYRQDPGLGLRLIYFSYDVKMKEKGDIPEGYSVSREKKERFSLILESASTNQTSMYLCASRIGGRLSEQYFGPGTRLTVT.

This sequence joins TRBV5-1 and TRBJ1-1; D is perhaps TRBD1 (6 bases). Germline loops: CDR1 SGHRS, CDR2 YFSETQ. V was clipped by 2 bases and J by 1 base, with 9 bases between them. CDR3 length: 14 amino acids. The DNA for the CDR3 is TGCGCCAGCAGCTTCAGGGGCGGGAACACTGAAGCTTTCTTT. Amino acids: CASSFRGGNTEAFF.

V is TRBV5-6 and J is TRBJ2-7; no reliable D call. The CDR3 consists of 13 residues. Between the trimmed V and J ends, which lost 4 bases and 0 bases, there was a span of 8 bases. From germline, CDR1 is SGHDT and CDR2 YYEEEE. CDR3 nucleotides: TGTGCCAGCAGCCGTGGGTCCTCCTACGAGCAGTACTTC. It is translated as CASSRGSSYEQYF.

The chain has TRBV6-1 and TRBJ2-7; perhaps D is TRBD1 or TRBD2 (5 bases each). V was clipped by 2 bases and J by 5 bases, with 10 bases between them. The CDR3 consists of 13 residues. Germline V CDR1 and CDR2: MNHNS, SASEGT. CDR3 region: CASSERGRDEQYF. The CDR3 DNA follows: TGTGCCAGCAGTGAACGGGGCAGGGACGAGCAGTACTTC.

V gene TRBV7-2 combines with J gene TRBJ1-2; D possibly corresponds to TRBD1 (5 bases). The CDR3 consists of 15 residues. Germline V lookup: CDR1 SGHTA, CDR2 FQGNSA. V gave up 5 bases and J gave up 4 bases, with 17 bases separating them. The CDR3 bases are TGTGCCAGCAGCCAGCAACGGGGGGAGGGCTATGGCTACACCTTC. Translated, it gives CASSQQRGEGYGYTF.

The J gene is TRBJ1-1, the V gene TRBV7-9; the D is unclear. The length of the CDR3 is 13 residues. From germline, CDR1 is SEHNR and CDR2 FQNEAQ (reference sequence). Trimming removed 5 bases at V and 3 bases at J, with 10 bases between. The CDR3 loop is CASSKQRDTEAFF. DNA for the CDR3: TGTGCCAGCAGCAAACAGAGGGACACTGAAGCTTTCTTT.